The TCR beta chain under discussion was sequenced for a study of regulatory T cells in long-lasting Graves disease. CDR1 SEHNR and CDR2 FQNEAQ come from the germline V gene (reference sequence). V dropped 3 bases and J dropped 4 bases, with 16 bases sitting between them. This CDR3 spans 16 amino acids. Building the TCR beta libraries relied on iRepertoire HTBI primers, and CDR3 regions underwent Arm-PCR. Under the authors' procedure: Samples jointly harbored about 65 TRBV and more than eleven TRBJ segments. TCRdb called the multiplex PCR reads again in MiXCR, with one record for every CDR3 protein. The V and J calls, along with clone size, are taken from TCRdb and not from the paper's own processing. Among hundreds of thousands of distinct CDR3 sequences, 15% were seen once, and the ten largest hold approximately 21%. With regard to this clonotype: No antigen is known for it.

Time point meaning: newly diagnosed GD, antithyroid drugs for less than 3 months. The TCR library used RNA extracted from PBMCs. Notes on the study in general: Reduced TCR diversity was observed in persistent Graves' patients versus newly diagnosed patients. Favoring TRBV28, TRBJ1-2 and TRBJ2-5 was a feature seen in persistent disease.

V and J are TRBV7-9 and TRBJ1-5, with TRBD1 as a possible D gene (5 bases). The material was peripheral blood mononuclear cells (PBMCs), obtained at new diagnosis, from a patient treated with antithyroid drugs. The clonotype originates from a female donor with Graves disease. The CDR3 DNA sequence: TGTGCCAGCAGCTTGGGTCTGGGGGGTGTTAATCAGCCCCAGCATTTT. It specifies CASSLGLGGVNQPQHF. Complete variable domain (other parts from reference TRBV7-9 and TRBJ1-5): DTGVSQNPRHKITKRGQNVTFRCDPISEHNRLYWYRQTLGQGPEFLTYFQNEAQLEKSRLLSDRFSAERPKGSFSTLEIQRTEQGDSAMYLCASSLGLGGVNQPQHFGDGTRLSIL.